These T cell receptor beta chains were read from a single sample in a study of blood T cell repertoires in COVID-19. Assay: immunoSEQ multiplex PCR; the TCRdb copy retains only in-frame clones and omits some. The profile shows around 250,000 clones, approximately 89% of them singletons. What was sequenced was peripheral blood. The source of these receptors is a woman in her sixties or seventies who had recovered from COVID-19. Both conserved end residues are part of each CDR3. The D gene is left open where the match is weak. Only some rows state a clone size, as once, few, many or a class for expanded clones.

D gene | J gene | clone size | V gene | CDR3 DNA | CDR3 protein
NA | TRBJ2-7 | NA | TRBV11-2 | TGTGCCAGCAGCTCTGGGACACCCTACGAGCAGTACTTC | CASSSGTPYEQYF
NA | TRBJ2-5 | NA | TRBV5-5 | TGTGCCAGCAGCTTGGGCAGGGATTTGTTTGAGACCCAGTACTTC | CASSLGRDLFETQYF
NA | TRBJ1-3 | NA | TRBV28 | TGTGCCAGCAGTTTAGCTACGACAGTAAACACCATATATTTT | CASSLATTVNTIYF
TRBD2 | TRBJ2-1 | NA | TRBV9 | TGTGCCAGCAGCCCCCATAGGGCTAGCGGGGTACAAACCTACAATGAGCAGTTCTTC | CASSPHRASGVQTYNEQFF
NA | TRBJ2-1 | NA | TRBV9 | TGTGCCAGCAGCCCCTACTCCCGGGGGGCTAATGAGCAGTTCTTC | CASSPYSRGANEQFF
TRBD1 | TRBJ1-1 | NA | TRBV19 | TGTGCCAGTAGTCAAGGACAGGGGAACACTGAAGCTTTCTTT | CASSQGQGNTEAFF
NA | TRBJ1-2 | NA | TRBV5-6 | TGTGCCAGCAGCTGGGAGGGTAGAGGAATCAGGGGCTACACCTTC | CASSWEGRGIRGYTF
NA | TRBJ1-2 | NA | TRBV3-1/TRBV3-2 | TGTGCCAGCAGCCAAGAGTACCGGGGGGGCTACACCTTC | CASSQEYRGGYTF
TRBD2 | TRBJ2-3 | NA | TRBV19 | TGTGCCAGTAGTACCATCCCGGGGGGGGCGGATACGCAGTATTTT | CASSTIPGGADTQYF
NA | TRBJ1-6 | NA | TRBV10-3 | TGTGCCATCAGAACCGACAACGATAATTCACCCCTCCACTTT | CAIRTDNDNSPLHF
NA | TRBJ2-1 | NA | TRBV19 | TGTGCCAGTAGTCCCGGACTATACAATGAGCAGTTCTTC | CASSPGLYNEQFF
NA | TRBJ1-5 | once | TRBV19 | TGTGCCAGTAGAGAAAGCGGGCAGATGGGCCGGCATCAGCCCCAGCATTTT | CASRESGQMGRHQPQHF
NA | TRBJ2-2 | NA | TRBV27 | TGTGCCAGCAGTCCTCCTATCCGGGAGAACACCGGGGAGCTGTTTTTT | CASSPPIRENTGELFF
NA | TRBJ2-2 | few | TRBV5-1 | TGCGCCAGCAGCATTCCAAACACCGGGGAGCTGTTTTTT | CASSIPNTGELFF
NA | TRBJ1-4 | NA | TRBV5-1 | TGCGCCAGCAGCTTAGGAGGAGGATCTGCAACTAATGAAAAACTGTTTTTT | CASSLGGGSATNEKLFF
TRBD1 | TRBJ1-1 | NA | TRBV7-3 | TGTGCCAGCAGCCCTAACCCGACAGGGAGAGGGGCTTTCTTT | CASSPNPTGRGAFF
NA | TRBJ2-1 | NA | TRBV11-2 | TGTGCCAGCAGCTTAGTCTGGGGAGATGAGCAGTTCTTC | CASSLVWGDEQFF
NA | TRBJ2-7 | NA | TRBV7-8 | TGTGCCAGCAGCTACAACCAGGGAAGCGAGCAGTACTTC | CASSYNQGSEQYF
TRBD2 | TRBJ2-1 | few | TRBV5-5 | TGTGCCAGCAGCTTTTACGGGGGGATTTTCAATGAGCAGTTCTTC | CASSFYGGIFNEQFF
NA | TRBJ2-7 | NA | TRBV5-4 | TGTGCCAGCAGCTCGAAACAGGTCTCCTCCTACGAGCAGTACTTC | CASSSKQVSSYEQYF
TRBD1 | TRBJ1-5 | NA | TRBV28 | TGTGCCAGCAGCTTGGGGACAGGTAGCAATCAGCCCCAGCATTTT | CASSLGTGSNQPQHF
TRBD1 | TRBJ1-2 | NA | TRBV5-4 | TGTGCCAGCAGCTCGGGACAGTTTGGGTTGGACTATGGCTACACCTTC | CASSSGQFGLDYGYTF
NA | TRBJ1-2 | NA | TRBV29-1 | TGCAGCGTTCATCGGGAGGGCTACACCTTC | CSVHREGYTF
NA | TRBJ2-7 | once | TRBV3-1/TRBV3-2 | TGTGCCAGCAGCCAAGGTCAGGACAGTATGGAGTACTTC | CASSQGQDSMEYF
TRBD1 | TRBJ1-6 | NA | TRBV5-6 | TGTGCCAGCAGCTTCCGGGACAGGGTTTCACCCCTCCACTTT | CASSFRDRVSPLHF